This TCR beta chain was identified during a study of blood T cells in healthy people across ages. This clonotype was seen only a few times. At one end, the junction sequence differs from germline, possibly due to a read error. Together with a sample-barcoded 5' primer, a J-beta primer mix was included in a second PCR lasting about 7 to 11 cycles. TCRdb passed the 5' RACE reads through MiXCR, listing each CDR3 protein once. The sample contains 760,000 or so distinct CDR3 sequences, 25% of which appear only once. Germline CDR1 is SEHNR and CDR2 is FQNEAQ (reference sequence). This CDR3 comprises 15 residues. This same sample was also part of a study on T cells of mothers and their children. From that report: A primer called M1S, used in the second PCR, added sample barcodes and 2-4 random nucleotides. With unrelated pairs as the comparison, related mother-child pairs had a slightly higher overlap that was not significant.

V is TRBV7-9 and J is TRBJ1-3, with D unresolved. Sequencing was done on a sample of blood. The TCR comes from a boy younger than 18 in good health. CDR3 region: CASSFASDSGNTIYF. CDR3 DNA sequence: TGTGCCAGCAGCTTTGCATCCGACTCTGGAAACACCATATACTTT.